This T cell receptor (beta chain) was captured by sequencing in a study of PD-L1 blockade in urothelial cancer. This clone has just one count. Each PCR contained spiked-in synthetic TCR analog templates. TCRdb's copy holds only in-frame clones and misses some; the assay was immunoSEQ multiplex PCR. The repertoire holds more than 55,000 clones, with roughly 76% as singletons. Time point described: pretreatment peripheral blood. Patient disease was locally advanced or metastatic urothelial carcinoma. Pretreatment and on-treatment samples were taken, numbering 1 to 8 per patient. This CDR3 contains 15 residues. V lost 2 bases to trimming and J lost 6 bases; unmatched junction nucleotides: 6. Looked up from germline, CDR1 is GTSNPN and CDR2 is SVGIG (reference sequence).

The sequences come from PBMCs, collected around atezolizumab (anti-PD-L1) treatment. This clonotype was obtained from a man in his 70s with urothelial cancer. The chain is built from TRBV30 and TRBJ2-7; TRBD2 matches at 14 bases. The CDR3 loop is CAWSTGLAGVVEQYF. The CDR3 region has the DNA TGTGCCTGGAGTACGGGACTAGCGGGAGTTGTCGAGCAGTACTTC.